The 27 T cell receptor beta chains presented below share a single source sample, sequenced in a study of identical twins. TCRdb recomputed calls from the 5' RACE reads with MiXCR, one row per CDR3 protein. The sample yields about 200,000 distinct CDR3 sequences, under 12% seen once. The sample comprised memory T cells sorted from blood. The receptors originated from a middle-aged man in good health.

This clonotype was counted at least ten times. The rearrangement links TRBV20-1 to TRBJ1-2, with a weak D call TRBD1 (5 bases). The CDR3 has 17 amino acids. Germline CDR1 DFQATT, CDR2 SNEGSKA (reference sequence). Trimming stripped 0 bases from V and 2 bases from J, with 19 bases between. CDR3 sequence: CSARDMVRQGPNYGYTF. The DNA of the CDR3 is TGCAGTGCTAGAGACATGGTACGGCAGGGACCCAACTATGGCTACACCTTC.

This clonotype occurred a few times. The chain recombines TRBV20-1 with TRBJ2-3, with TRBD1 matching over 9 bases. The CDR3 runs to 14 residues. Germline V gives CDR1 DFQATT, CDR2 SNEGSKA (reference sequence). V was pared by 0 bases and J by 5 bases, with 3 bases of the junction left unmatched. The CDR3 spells CSARDWTGVDTQYF. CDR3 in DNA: TGCAGTGCTAGAGATTGGACAGGGGTAGATACGCAGTATTTT.

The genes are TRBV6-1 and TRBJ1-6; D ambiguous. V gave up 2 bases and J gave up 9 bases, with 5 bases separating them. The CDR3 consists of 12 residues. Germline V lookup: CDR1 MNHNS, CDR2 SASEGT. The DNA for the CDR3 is TGTGCCAGCAGTGAATCTCCTTCACCCCTCCACTTT. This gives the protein CASSESPSPLHF.

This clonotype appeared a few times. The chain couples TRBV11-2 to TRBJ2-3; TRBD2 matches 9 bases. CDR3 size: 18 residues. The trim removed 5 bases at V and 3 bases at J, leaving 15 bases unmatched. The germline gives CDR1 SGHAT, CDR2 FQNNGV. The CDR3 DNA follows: TGTGCCAGCAGCCGGCAGATACTAGCGGGCCCCCTAACAGATACGCAGTATTTT. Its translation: CASSRQILAGPLTDTQYF.

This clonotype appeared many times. The CDR3 nucleotides are TGCGCCAGCAGCCAAGCTGGGACGAATCAGCCCCAGCATTTT. Amino acids: CASSQAGTNQPQHF. V and J are TRBV4-1 and TRBJ1-5; maybe TRBD1 (5 bases). Trimming removed 1 base at V and 4 bases at J, with 8 bases between. Germline-derived CDR1 and CDR2 are MGHRA and YSYEKL. The CDR3 contains 14 residues.

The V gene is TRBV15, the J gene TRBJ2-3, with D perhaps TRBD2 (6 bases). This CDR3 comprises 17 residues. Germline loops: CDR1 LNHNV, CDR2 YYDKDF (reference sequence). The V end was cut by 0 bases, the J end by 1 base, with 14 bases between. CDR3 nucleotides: TGTGCCACCAGCAGAGACCCACCGGGCGGGGGCACAGATACGCAGTATTTT. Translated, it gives CATSRDPPGGGTDTQYF.

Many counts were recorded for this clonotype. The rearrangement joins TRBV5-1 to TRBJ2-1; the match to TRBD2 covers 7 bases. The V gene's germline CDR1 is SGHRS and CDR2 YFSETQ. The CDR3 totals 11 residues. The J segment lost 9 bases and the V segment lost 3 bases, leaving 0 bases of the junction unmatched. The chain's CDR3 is CASSWEGEQFF. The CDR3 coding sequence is TGCGCCAGCAGCTGGGAGGGTGAGCAGTTCTTC.

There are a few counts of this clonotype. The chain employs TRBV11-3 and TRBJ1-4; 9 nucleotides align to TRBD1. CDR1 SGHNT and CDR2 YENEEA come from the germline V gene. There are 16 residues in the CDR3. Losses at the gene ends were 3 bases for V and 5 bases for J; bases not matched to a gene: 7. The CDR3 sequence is CASSFATGGENEKLFF. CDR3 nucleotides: TGTGCCAGCAGCTTCGCTACAGGGGGCGAGAATGAAAAACTGTTTTTT.

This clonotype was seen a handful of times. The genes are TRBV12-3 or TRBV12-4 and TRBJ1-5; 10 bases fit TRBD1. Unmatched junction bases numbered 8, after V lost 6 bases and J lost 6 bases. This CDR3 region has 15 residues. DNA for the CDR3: TGTGCCAGCAGCCCGACAGGGGGCGCGATTCAGCCCCAGCATTTT. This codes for CASSPTGGAIQPQHF.

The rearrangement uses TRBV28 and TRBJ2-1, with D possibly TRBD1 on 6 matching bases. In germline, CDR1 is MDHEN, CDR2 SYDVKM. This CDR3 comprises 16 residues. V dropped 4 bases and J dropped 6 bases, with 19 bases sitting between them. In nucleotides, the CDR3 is TGTGCCAGCAGTTCACCTGTGAGGGGGTTTGGCAATGAGCAGTTCTTC. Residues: CASSSPVRGFGNEQFF.

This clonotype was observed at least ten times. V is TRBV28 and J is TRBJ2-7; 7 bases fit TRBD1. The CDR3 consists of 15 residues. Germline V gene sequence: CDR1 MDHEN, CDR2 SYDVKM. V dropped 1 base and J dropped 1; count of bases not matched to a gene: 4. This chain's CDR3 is CASSLYWTGSYEQYF. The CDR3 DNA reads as TGTGCCAGCAGTTTATACTGGACAGGATCCTACGAGCAGTACTTC.

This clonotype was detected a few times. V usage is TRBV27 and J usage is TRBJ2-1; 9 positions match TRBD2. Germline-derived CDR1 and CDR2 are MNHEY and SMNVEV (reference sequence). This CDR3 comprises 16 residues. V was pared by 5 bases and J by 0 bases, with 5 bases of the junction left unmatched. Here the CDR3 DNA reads TGTGCCAGCAGTGTTCTAGCGGGAAGCTCCTACAATGAGCAGTTCTTC. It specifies CASSVLAGSSYNEQFF.

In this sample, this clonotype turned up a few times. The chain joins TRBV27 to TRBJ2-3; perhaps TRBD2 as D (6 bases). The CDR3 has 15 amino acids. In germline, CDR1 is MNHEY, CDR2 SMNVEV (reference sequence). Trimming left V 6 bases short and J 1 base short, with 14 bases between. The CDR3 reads CASSPGGSGTDTQYF. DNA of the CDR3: TGTGCCAGCAGCCCTGGGGGGTCAGGCACAGATACGCAGTATTTT.

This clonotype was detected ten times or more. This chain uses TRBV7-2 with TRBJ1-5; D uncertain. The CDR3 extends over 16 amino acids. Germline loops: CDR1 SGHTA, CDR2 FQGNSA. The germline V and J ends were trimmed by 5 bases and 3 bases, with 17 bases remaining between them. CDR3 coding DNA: TGTGCCAGCAGCCGAGATTCCGGCCTGCACAATCAGCCCCAGCATTTT. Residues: CASSRDSGLHNQPQHF. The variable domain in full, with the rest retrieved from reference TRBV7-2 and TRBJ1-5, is GAGVSQSPSNKVTEKGKDVELRCDPISGHTALYWYRQSLGQGLEFLIYFQGNSAPDKSGLPSDRFSAERTGGSVSTLTIQRTQQEDSAVYLCASSRDSGLHNQPQHFGDGTRLSIL.

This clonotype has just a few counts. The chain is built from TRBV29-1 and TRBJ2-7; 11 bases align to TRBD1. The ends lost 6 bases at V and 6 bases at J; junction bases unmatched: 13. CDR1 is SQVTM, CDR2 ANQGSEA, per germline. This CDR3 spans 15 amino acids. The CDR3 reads CSVRGSGTGGPEQYF. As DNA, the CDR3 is TGCAGCGTGAGGGGGTCCGGGACAGGGGGTCCCGAGCAGTACTTC.

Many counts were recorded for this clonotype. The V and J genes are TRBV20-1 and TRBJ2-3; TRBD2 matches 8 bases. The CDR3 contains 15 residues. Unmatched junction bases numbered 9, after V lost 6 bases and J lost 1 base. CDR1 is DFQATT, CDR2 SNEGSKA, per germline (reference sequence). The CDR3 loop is CSASATGGGTDTQYF. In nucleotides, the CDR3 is TGCAGTGCCTCAGCGACGGGGGGGGGCACAGATACGCAGTATTTT.

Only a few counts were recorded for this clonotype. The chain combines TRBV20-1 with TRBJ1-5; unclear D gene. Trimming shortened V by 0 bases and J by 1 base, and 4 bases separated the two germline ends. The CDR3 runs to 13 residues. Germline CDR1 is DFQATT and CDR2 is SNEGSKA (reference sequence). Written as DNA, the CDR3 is TGCAGTGCTAGAGAGGACAGCAATCAGCCCCAGCATTTT. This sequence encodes CSAREDSNQPQHF.

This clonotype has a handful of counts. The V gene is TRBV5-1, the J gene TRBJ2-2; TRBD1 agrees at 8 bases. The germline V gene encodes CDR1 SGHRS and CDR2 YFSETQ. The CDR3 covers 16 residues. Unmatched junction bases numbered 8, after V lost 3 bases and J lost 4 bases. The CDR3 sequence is CASSSGTGASTGELFF. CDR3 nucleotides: TGCGCCAGCAGCTCCGGGACAGGTGCGAGCACCGGGGAGCTGTTTTTT. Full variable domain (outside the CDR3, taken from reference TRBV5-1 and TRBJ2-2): KAGVTQTPRYLIKTRGQQVTLSCSPISGHRSVSWYQQTPGQGLQFLFEYFSETQRNKGNFPGRFSGRQFSNSRSEMNVSTLELGDSALYLCASSSGTGASTGELFFGEGSRLTVL.

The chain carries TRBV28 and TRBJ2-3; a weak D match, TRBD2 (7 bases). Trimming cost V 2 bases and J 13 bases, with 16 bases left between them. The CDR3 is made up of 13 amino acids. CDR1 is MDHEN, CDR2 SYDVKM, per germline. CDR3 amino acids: CASSLEGEGLKYF. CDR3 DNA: TGTGCCAGCAGTTTAGAGGGGGAGGGTTTGAAGTATTTT.

CDR3 sequence reads: CASSRGTGALNTEAFF. For the CDR3, the DNA is TGTGCCAGCAGCCGAGGGACAGGGGCACTGAACACTGAAGCTTTCTTT. The rearrangement joins TRBV12-3 or TRBV12-4 to TRBJ1-1, with TRBD1 matching 10 bases. V was pared by 6 bases and J by 0 bases, with 7 bases of the junction left unmatched. The CDR3 covers 16 residues.

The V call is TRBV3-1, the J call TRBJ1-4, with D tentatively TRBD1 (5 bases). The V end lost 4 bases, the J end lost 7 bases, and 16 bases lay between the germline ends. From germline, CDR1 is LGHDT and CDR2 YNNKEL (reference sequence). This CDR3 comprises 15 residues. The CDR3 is CASSRWIGEGEKLFF. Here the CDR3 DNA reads TGTGCCAGCAGCCGATGGATAGGGGAGGGTGAAAAACTGTTTTTT.

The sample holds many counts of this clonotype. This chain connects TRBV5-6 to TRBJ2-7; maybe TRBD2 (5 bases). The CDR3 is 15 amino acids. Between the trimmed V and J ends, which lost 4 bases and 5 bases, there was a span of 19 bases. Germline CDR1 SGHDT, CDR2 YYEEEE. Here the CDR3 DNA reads TGTGCCAGCAGCCTCTCCGAGGGCGCGTACAACGAGCAGTACTTC. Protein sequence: CASSLSEGAYNEQYF.

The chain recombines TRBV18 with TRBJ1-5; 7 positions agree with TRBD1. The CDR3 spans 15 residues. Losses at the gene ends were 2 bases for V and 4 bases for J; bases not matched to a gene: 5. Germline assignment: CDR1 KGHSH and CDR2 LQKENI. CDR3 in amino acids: CASSPNRGGNQPQHF. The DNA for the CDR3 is TGTGCCAGCTCACCAAACAGGGGTGGGAATCAGCCCCAGCATTTT. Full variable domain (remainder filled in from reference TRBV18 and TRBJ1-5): NAGVMQNPRHLVRRRGQEARLRCSPMKGHSHVYWYRQLPEEGLKFMVYLQKENIIDESGMPKERFSAEFPKEGPSILRIQQVVRGDSAAYFCASSPNRGGNQPQHFGDGTRLSIL.

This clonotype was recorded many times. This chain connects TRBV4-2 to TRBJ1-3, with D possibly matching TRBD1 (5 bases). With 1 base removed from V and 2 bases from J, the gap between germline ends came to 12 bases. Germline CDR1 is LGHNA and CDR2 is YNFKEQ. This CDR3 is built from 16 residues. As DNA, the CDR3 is TGTGCCAGCAGCCAAGCAAGCGGCAGGGCTGGAAACACCATATATTTT. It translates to CASSQASGRAGNTIYF.

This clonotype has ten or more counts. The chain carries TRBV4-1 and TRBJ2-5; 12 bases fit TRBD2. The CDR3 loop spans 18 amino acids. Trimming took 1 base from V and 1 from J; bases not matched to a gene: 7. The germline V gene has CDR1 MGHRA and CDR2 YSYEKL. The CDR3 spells CASSQGGLAGGTQETQYF. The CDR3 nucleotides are TGCGCCAGCAGCCAAGGGGGACTAGCGGGCGGAACCCAAGAGACCCAGTACTTC.

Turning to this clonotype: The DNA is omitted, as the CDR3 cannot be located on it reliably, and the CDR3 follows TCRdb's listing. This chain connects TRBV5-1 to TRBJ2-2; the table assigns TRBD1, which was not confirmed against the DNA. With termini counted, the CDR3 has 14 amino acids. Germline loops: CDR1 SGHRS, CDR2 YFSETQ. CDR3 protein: CASSFGQPGELFFF.

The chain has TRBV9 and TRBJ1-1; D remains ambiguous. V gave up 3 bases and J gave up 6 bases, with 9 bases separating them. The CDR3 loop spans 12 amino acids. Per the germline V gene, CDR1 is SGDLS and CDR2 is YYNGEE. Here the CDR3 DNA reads TGTGCCAGCAGCGCGTGGGGTGCTGAAGCTTTCTTT. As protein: CASSAWGAEAFF. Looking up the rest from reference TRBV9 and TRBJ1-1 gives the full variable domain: DSGVTQTPKHLITATGQRVTLRCSPRSGDLSVYWYQQSLDQGLQFLIQYYNGEERAKGNILERFSAQQFPDLHSELNLSSLELGDSALYFCASSAWGAEAFFGQGTRLTVV.